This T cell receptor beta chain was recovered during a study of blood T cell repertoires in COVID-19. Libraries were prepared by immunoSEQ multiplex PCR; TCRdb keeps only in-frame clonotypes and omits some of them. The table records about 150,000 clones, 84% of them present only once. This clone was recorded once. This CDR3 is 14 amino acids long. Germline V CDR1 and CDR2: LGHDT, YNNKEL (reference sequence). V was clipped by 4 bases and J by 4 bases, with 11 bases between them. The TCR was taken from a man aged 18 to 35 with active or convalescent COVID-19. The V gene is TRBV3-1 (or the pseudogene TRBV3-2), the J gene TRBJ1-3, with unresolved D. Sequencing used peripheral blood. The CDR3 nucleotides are TGTGCCAGCAGCCCCTCAGTAGCGGGAAACACCATATATTTT. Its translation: CASSPSVAGNTIYF.